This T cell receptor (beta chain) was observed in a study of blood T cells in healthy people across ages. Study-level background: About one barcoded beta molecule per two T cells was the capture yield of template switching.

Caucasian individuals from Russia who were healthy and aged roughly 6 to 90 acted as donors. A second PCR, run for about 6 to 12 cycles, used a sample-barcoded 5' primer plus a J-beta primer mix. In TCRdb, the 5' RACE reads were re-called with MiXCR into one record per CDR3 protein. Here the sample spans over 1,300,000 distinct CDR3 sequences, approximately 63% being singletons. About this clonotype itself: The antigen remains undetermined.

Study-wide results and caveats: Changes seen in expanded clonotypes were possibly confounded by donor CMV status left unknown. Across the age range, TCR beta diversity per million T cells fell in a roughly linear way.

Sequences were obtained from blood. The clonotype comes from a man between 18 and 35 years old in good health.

CDR3 sequence: CASRLDSWGEKLFF. Written as DNA, the CDR3 is TGTGCCAGCAGACTGGACAGTTGGGGTGAAAAACTGTTTTTT. The chain employs TRBV6-5 and TRBJ1-4, with D possibly TRBD1 on 6 matching bases. Germline CDR1 reads MNHEY; CDR2 reads SVGAGI. The CDR3 has 14 amino acids. Deletions cut 6 bases from V and 7 bases from J, with 15 bases between.